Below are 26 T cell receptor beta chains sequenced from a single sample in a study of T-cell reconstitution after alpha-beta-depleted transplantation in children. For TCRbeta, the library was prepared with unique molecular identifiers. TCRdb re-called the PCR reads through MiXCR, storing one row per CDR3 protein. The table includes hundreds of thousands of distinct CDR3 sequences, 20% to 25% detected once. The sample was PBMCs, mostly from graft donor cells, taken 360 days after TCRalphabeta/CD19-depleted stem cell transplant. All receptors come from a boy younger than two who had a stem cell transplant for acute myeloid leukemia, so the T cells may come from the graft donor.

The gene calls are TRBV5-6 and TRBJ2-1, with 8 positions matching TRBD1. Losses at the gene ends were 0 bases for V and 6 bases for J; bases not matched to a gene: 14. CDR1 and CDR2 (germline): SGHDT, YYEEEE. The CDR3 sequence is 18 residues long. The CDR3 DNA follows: TGTGCCAGCAGCTTGGCGGAGATACCGGGACAGGTGCTCAATGAGCAGTTCTTC. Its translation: CASSLAEIPGQVLNEQFF. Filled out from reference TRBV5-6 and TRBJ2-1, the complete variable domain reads DAGVTQSPTHLIKTRGQQVTLRCSPKSGHDTVSWYQQALGQGPQFIFQYYEEEERQRGNFPDRFSGHQFPNYSSELNVNALLLGDSALYLCASSLAEIPGQVLNEQFFGPGTRLTVL.

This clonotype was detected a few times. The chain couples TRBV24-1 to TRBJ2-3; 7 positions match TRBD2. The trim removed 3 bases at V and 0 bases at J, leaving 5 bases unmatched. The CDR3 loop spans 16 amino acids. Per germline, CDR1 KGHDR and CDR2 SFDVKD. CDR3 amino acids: CATSDRPGGSTDTQYF. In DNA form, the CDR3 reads TGTGCCACCAGTGATCGACCCGGGGGGAGCACAGATACGCAGTATTTT.

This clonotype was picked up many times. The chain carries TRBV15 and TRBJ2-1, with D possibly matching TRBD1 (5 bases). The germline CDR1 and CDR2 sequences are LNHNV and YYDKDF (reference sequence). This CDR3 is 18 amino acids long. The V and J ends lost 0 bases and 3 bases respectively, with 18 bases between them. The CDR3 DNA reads TGTGCCACCAGCAGAGATGGGATGGTAGGGGCGAGCTACAATGAGCAGTTCTTC. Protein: CATSRDGMVGASYNEQFF.

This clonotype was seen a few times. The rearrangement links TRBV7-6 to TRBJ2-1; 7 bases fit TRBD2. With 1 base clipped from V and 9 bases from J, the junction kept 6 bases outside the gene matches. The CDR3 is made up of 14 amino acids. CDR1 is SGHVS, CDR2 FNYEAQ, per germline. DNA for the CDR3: TGTGCCAGCAGCTTAGGTTTGGGGGGGGTTGAGCAGTTCTTC. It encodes CASSLGLGGVEQFF.

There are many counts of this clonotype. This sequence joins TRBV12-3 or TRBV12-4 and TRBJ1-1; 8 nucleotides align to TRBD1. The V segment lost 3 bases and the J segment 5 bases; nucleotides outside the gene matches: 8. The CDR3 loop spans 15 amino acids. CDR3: CASSLEGQGGTEAFF. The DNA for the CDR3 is TGTGCCAGCAGTTTGGAAGGACAGGGTGGGACTGAAGCTTTCTTT.

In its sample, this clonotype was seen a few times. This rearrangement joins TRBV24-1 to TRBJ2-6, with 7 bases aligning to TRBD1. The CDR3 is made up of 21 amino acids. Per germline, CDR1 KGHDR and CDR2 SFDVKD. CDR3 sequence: CAASDLGTAPSGRSGANVLTF. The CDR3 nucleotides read TGTGCGGCCAGTGATTTGGGGACAGCTCCCTCCGGTAGGTCTGGGGCCAACGTCCTGACTTTC.

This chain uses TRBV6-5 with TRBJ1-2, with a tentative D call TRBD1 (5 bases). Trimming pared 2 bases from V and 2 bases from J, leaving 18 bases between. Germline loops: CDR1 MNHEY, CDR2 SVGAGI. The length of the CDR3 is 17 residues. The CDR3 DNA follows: TGTGCCAGCAGTTACCTTCTGGAACAGGCGACGAACTATGGCTACACCTTC. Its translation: CASSYLLEQATNYGYTF.

In DNA form, the CDR3 reads TGCAGTGCTCCAAGCGGGGGTCAACAAGAGACCCAGTACTTC. This encodes CSAPSGGQQETQYF. The V call is TRBV20-1, the J call TRBJ2-5, with 8 bases identical to TRBD2. Germline assignment: CDR1 DFQATT and CDR2 SNEGSKA (reference sequence). CDR3 length: 14 residues. V was pared by 5 bases and J by 2 bases, with 7 bases of the junction left unmatched.

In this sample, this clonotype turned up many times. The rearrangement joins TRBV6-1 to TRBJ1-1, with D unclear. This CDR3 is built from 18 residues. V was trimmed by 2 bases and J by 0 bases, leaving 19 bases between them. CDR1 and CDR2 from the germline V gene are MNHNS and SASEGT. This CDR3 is CASSEFAGPRGMNTEAFF. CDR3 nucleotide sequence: TGTGCCAGCAGTGAATTTGCCGGACCCCGGGGAATGAACACTGAAGCTTTCTTT.

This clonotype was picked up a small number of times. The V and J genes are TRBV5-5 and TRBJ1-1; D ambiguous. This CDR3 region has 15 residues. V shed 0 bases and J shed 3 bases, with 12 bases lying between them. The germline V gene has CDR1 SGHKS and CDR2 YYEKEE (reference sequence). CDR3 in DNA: TGTGCCAGCAGCTTGGAGATTTACAGTGACACTGAAGCTTTCTTT. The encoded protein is CASSLEIYSDTEAFF.

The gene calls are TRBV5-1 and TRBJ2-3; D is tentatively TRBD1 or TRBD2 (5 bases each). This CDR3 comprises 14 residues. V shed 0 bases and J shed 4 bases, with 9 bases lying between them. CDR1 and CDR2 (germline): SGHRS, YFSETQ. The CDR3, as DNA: TGCGCCAGCAGCTTGGTGGGGACCGCAGATACGCAGTATTTT. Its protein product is CASSLVGTADTQYF.

DNA for the CDR3: TGCAGTGCTAGAACCCCGCGGGACGTTGCGAACACTGAAGCTTTCTTT. Its translation is CSARTPRDVANTEAFF. This rearrangement joins TRBV20-1 to TRBJ1-1; D might be TRBD1 (5 bases). The CDR3 loop spans 16 amino acids. V was cut by 2 bases and J by 1 base, with 17 bases left in between. Per the germline V gene, CDR1 is DFQATT and CDR2 is SNEGSKA (reference sequence).

The CDR3 nucleotides read TGTGCCATCAGACCTGACGTACATACTGAAGCTTTCTTT. This encodes CAIRPDVHTEAFF. J is TRBJ1-1 and V is TRBV10-3; D not certain. V lost 6 bases and J lost 5, with 13 bases in between. The germline gives CDR1 ENHRY, CDR2 SYGVKD. This CDR3 is built from 13 residues.

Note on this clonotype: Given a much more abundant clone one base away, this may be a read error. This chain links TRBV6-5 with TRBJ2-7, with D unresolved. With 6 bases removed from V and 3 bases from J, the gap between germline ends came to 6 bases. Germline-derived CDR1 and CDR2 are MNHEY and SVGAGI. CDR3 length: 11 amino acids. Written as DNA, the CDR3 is TGTGCCAGCAGGTTGAACTACGAGCAGTACTTC. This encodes CASRLNYEQYF.

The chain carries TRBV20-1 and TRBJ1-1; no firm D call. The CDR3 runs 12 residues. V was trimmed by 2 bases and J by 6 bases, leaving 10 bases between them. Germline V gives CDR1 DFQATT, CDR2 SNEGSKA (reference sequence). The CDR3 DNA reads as TGCAGTGCTAGACGGGCACCACCTGAAGCTTTCTTT. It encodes CSARRAPPEAFF.

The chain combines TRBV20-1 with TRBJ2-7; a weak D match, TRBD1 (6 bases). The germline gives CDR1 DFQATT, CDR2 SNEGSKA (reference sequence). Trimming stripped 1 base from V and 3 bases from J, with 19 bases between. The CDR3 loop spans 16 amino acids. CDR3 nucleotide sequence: TGCAGTGCTAGAGCCGCTGACAGGAATTTACTCTACGAGCAGTACTTC. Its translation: CSARAADRNLLYEQYF.

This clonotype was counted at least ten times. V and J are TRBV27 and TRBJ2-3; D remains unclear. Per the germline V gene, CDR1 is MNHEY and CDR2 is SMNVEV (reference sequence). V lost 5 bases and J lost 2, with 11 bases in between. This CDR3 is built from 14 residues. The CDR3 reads CASSPTAPTDTQYF. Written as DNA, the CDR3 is TGTGCCAGCAGTCCCACCGCCCCCACAGATACGCAGTATTTT.

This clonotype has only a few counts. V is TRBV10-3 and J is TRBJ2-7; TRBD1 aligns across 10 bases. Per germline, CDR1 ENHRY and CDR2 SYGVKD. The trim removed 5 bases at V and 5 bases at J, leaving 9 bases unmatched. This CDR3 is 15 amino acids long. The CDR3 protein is CAISPGTGVAHEQYV. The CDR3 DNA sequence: TGTGCCATCAGTCCCGGGACAGGGGTGGCCCACGAGCAGTACGTC.

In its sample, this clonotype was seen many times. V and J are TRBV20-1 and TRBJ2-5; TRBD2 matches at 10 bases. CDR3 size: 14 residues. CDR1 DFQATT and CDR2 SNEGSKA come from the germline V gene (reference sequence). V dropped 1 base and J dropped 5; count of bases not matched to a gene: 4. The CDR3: CSARGPAGGETQYF. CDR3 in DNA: TGCAGTGCTAGAGGTCCAGCGGGGGGGGAGACCCAGTACTTC.

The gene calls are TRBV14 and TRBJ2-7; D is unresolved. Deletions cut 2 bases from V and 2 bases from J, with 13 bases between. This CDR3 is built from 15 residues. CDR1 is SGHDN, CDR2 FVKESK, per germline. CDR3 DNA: TGTGCCAGCAGCCAAAGACCACCAGGCGCCTACGAGCAGTACTTC. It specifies CASSQRPPGAYEQYF.

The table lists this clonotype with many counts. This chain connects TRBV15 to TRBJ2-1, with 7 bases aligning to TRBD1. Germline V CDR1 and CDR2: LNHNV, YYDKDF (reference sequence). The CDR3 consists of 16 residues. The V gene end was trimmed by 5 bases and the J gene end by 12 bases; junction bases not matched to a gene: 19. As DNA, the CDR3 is TGTGCCACCAGCGCCCGAGACAGGGTGGTCATTCAGGGGCAGTTCTTC. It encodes CATSARDRVVIQGQFF. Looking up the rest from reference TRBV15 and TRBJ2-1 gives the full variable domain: DAMVIQNPRYQVTQFGKPVTLSCSQTLNHNVMYWYQQKSSQAPKLLFHYYDKDFNNEADTPDNFQSRRPNTSFCFLDIRSPGLGDTAMYLCATSARDRVVIQGQFFGPGTRLTVL.

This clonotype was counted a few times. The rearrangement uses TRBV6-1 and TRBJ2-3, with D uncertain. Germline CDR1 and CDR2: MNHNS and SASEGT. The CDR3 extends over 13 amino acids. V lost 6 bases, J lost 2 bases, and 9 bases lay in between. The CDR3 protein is CASRKWDTDTQYF. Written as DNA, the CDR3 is TGTGCCAGCAGGAAGTGGGACACAGATACGCAGTATTTT.

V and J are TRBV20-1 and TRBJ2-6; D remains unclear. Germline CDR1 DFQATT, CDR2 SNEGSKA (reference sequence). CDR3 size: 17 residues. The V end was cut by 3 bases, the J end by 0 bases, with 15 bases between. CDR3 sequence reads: CSARTRVIGSGANVLTF. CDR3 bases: TGCAGTGCTAGGACTCGAGTTATTGGCTCTGGGGCCAACGTCCTGACTTTC.

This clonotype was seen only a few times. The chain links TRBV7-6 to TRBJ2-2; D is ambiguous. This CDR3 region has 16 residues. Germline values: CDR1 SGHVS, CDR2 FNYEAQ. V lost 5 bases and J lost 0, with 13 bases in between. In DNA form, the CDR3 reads TGTGCCAGCAGCCCCCTGGCTCCTACGAACACCGGGGAGCTGTTTTTT. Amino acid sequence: CASSPLAPTNTGELFF.

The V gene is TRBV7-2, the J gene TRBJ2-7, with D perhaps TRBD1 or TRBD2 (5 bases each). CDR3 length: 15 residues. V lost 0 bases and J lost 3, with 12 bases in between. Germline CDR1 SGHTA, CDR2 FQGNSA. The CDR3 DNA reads TGTGCCAGCAGCTTAGCGGACCCAGGGAGCTACGAGCAGTACTTC. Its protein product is CASSLADPGSYEQYF.

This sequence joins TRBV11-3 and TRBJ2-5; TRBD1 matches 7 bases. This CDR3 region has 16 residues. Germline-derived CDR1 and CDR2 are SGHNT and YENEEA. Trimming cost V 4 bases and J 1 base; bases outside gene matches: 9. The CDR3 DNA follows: TGTGCCAGCAGCTACGGGACAGTTCTCCTCCAAGAGACCCAGTACTTC. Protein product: CASSYGTVLLQETQYF.